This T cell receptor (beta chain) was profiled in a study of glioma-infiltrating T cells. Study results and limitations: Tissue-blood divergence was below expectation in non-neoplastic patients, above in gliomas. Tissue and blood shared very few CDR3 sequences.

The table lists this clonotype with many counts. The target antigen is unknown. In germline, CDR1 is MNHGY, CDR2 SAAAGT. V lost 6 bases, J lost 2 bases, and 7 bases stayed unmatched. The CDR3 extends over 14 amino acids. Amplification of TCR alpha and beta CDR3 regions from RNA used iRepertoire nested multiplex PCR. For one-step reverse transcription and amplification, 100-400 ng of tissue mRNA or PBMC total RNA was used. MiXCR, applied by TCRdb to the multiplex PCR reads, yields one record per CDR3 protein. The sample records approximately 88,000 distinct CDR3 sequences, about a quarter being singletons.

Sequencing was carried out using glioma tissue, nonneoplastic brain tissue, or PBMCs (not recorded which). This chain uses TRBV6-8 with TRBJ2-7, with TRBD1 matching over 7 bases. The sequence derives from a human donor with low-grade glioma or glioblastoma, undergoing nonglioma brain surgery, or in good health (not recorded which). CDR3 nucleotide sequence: TGTGCCAGCAGCAAGGGACAGTTGACCTACGAGCAGTACTTC. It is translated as CASSKGQLTYEQYF.